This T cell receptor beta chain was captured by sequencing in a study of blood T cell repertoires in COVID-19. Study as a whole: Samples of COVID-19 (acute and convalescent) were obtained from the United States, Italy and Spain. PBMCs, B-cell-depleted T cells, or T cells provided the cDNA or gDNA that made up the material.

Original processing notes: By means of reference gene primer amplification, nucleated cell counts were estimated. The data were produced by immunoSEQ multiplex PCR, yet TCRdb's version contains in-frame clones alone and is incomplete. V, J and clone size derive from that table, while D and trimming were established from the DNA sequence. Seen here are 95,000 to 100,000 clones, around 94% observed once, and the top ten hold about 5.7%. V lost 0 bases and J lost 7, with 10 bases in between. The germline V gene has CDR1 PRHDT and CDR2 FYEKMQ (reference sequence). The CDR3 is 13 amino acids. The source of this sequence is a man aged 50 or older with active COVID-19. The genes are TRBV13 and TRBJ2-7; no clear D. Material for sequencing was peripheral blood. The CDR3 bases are TGTGCCAGCAGCTTAGGTTCGCAGAGGGAGCAGTACTTC. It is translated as CASSLGSQREQYF.